The 27 T cell receptor beta chains in this list originate from one sample, sequenced in a study of cytomegalovirus exposure and HLA in healthy donors. The primer mix had 60 Vbeta and 13 Jbeta primers. TCRdb keeps only in-frame clones here, not all; method: immunoSEQ multiplex PCR. The sample lists 65,000 to 95,000 clones; roughly 73% were seen once. What was sequenced was PBMCs. These receptors all stem from a male donor in good health and CMV-seropositive.

The chain has TRBV28 and TRBJ1-5; no clear D gene. The CDR3 contains 15 residues. Germline-derived CDR1 and CDR2 are MDHEN and SYDVKM. The V and J ends lost 2 bases and 6 bases respectively, with 14 bases between them. In nucleotides, the CDR3 is TGTGCCAGCAGTTTACCAGGTATTAACGGTCAGCCCCAGCATTTT. Its translation is CASSLPGINGQPQHF.

With respect to this clone: One junction end does not reproduce the germline sequence, and a read error may be involved. This chain joins TRBV18 and TRBJ1-1; a weak D match, TRBD1 (6 bases). CDR3 length: 18 residues. The germline gives CDR1 KGHSH, CDR2 LQKENI. The CDR3 DNA sequence: TGTGCCACCTCACCAATCCCCCTGGGGGGGCCCACGGGGACTGAAGCTTTCTTT. Translating gives CATSPIPLGGPTGTEAFF.

The J gene is TRBJ2-5, the V gene TRBV29-1; 11 nucleotides line up with TRBD2. The CDR3 sequence is 13 residues long. Losses at the gene ends were 7 bases for V and 2 bases for J; bases not matched to a gene: 3. In germline, CDR1 is SQVTM, CDR2 ANQGSEA. CDR3 sequence: CSAGTSGQETQYF. Written as DNA, the CDR3 is TGCAGCGCTGGGACTAGCGGACAAGAGACCCAGTACTTC. Based on the CDR3 plus reference TRBV29-1 and TRBJ2-5, the full variable domain is SAVISQKPSRDICQRGTSLTIQCQVDSQVTMMFWYRQQPGQSLTLIATANQGSEATYESGFVIDKFPISRPNLTFSTLTVSNMSPEDSSIYLCSAGTSGQETQYFGPGTRLLVL.

The genes are TRBV28 and TRBJ1-4; no definite D call. Germline V gene lookup returns CDR1 MDHEN and CDR2 SYDVKM. CDR3 length: 14 amino acids. The V gene lost 3 bases and the J gene lost 7 bases, with 12 bases spanning the gap. CDR3 in DNA: TGTGCCAGCAGTTTGGCGGGAGGGAGTGAAAAACTGTTTTTT. Its translation: CASSLAGGSEKLFF.

This clone appeared a few times. This chain connects TRBV10-3 to TRBJ2-7, with 8 bases identical to TRBD1. The germline V gene encodes CDR1 ENHRY and CDR2 SYGVKD. The CDR3 is 14 residues long. V shed 4 bases and J 6 bases; nucleotides not matched to a gene: 8. The CDR3, as DNA: TGTGCCATCAGTGGTGGTGGGACAGGCCTCGAGCAGTACTTC. Translated, it gives CAISGGGTGLEQYF.

This clone was observed once. The rearrangement joins TRBV2 to TRBJ2-5, with 9 positions matching TRBD2. Germline V gene sequence: CDR1 SNHLY, CDR2 FYNNEI. After removal of 1 base from V and 4 bases from J, the junction contained 10 bases not matched to a gene. The CDR3 runs 17 residues. The CDR3 DNA reads as TGTGCCAGCAGTGAAGTCGGTAGCGGGAGTCACCCAGAGACCCAGTACTTC. It is translated as CASSEVGSGSHPETQYF.

This clone appeared many times. This chain joins TRBV4-3 and TRBJ2-4, with TRBD2 matching over 8 bases. Germline V gene sequence: CDR1 LGHNA, CDR2 YSLEER. This CDR3 contains 16 residues. V lost 0 bases, J lost 6 bases, and 7 bases stayed unmatched. CDR3 amino acids: CASSQDPLAGGNIQYF. Here the CDR3 DNA reads TGCGCCAGCAGCCAAGATCCCCTAGCGGGCGGAAACATTCAGTACTTC.

The chain links TRBV4-1 to TRBJ2-7; 8 bases align to TRBD1. J gave up 3 bases and V 2 bases, and 9 bases lay outside the gene matches. The CDR3 is 16 amino acids. Germline CDR1 reads MGHRA; CDR2 reads YSYEKL. The CDR3 is CASSQTTGTGLYEQYF. CDR3 coding DNA: TGCGCCAGCAGCCAAACTACCGGGACAGGTCTCTACGAGCAGTACTTC.

J is TRBJ2-1 and V is TRBV9; a possible D gene is TRBD1 (7 bases). The CDR3 is made up of 13 amino acids. Trimming pared 3 bases from V and 9 bases from J, leaving 13 bases between. Germline V CDR1 and CDR2: SGDLS, YYNGEE. The CDR3 coding sequence is TGTGCCAGCAGCGCTCCCCAGGGGGGTGAGCAGTTCTTC. Encoded protein: CASSAPQGGEQFF.

This clone was picked up a small number of times. The CDR3 spells CASRFRDGYTF. CDR3 DNA sequence: TGTGCCAGCAGATTCAGGGATGGCTACACCTTC. V and J are TRBV6-5 and TRBJ1-2, with D possibly matching TRBD1 (5 bases). Deletions cut 6 bases from V and 6 bases from J, with 8 bases between. CDR1 and CDR2 from the germline V gene are MNHEY and SVGAGI. The CDR3 has 11 amino acids.

This clone was seen only once. This CDR3 is CATSRDRGMGTDTQYF. CDR3 in DNA: TGTGCCACCAGCAGAGATCGAGGGATGGGCACAGATACGCAGTATTTT. The V gene is TRBV15, the J gene TRBJ2-3; D possibly corresponds to TRBD2 (5 bases). The germline V and J ends were trimmed by 0 bases and 1 base, with 11 bases remaining between them. The CDR3 covers 16 residues. CDR1 and CDR2 (germline): LNHNV, YYDKDF (reference sequence).

The V gene is TRBV5-1, the J gene TRBJ2-7, with 11 bases matching TRBD2. After removal of 3 bases from V and 0 bases from J, the junction contained 5 bases not matched to a gene. In germline, CDR1 is SGHRS, CDR2 YFSETQ. CDR3 length: 16 residues. The CDR3 DNA reads TGCGCCAGCAGCTGGGGACTAGCGGACTTCTCCTACGAGCAGTACTTC. Its protein product is CASSWGLADFSYEQYF.

The rearrangement joins TRBV27 to TRBJ2-1; TRBD2 matches at 10 bases. Trimming took 8 bases from V and 5 from J; bases not matched to a gene: 15. In germline, CDR1 is MNHEY, CDR2 SMNVEV (reference sequence). The CDR3 is made up of 17 amino acids. Here the CDR3 DNA reads TGTGCCAGCCTTTCTACGCAACTAGCGGGGCTCAACAATGAGCAGTTCTTC. This encodes CASLSTQLAGLNNEQFF.

The V and J genes are TRBV2 and TRBJ1-6, with TRBD1 identical over 8 bases. Trimming at V came to 6 bases and at J to 5 bases, leaving 0 bases not matched to a gene. The CDR3 has 13 amino acids. Looked up from germline, CDR1 is SNHLY and CDR2 is FYNNEI. CDR3 DNA sequence: TGTGCCAGCAGGGACAGGGATAATTCACCCCTCCACTTT. It is translated as CASRDRDNSPLHF.

This clone appeared a single time. The chain links TRBV28 to TRBJ2-7, with D perhaps TRBD1 (5 bases). The germline CDR1 and CDR2 sequences are MDHEN and SYDVKM. There are 15 residues in the CDR3. With 5 bases removed from V and 0 bases from J, the gap between germline ends came to 14 bases. The CDR3 loop is CASSVVRGSSYEQYF. CDR3 nucleotides: TGTGCCAGCAGTGTCGTAAGGGGTAGCTCCTACGAGCAGTACTTC.

The rearrangement joins TRBV7-8 to TRBJ1-2; weak D call: TRBD1 (5 bases). V lost 4 bases and J 13 bases, leaving 19 bases between the germline ends. Germline loops: CDR1 SGHVS, CDR2 FQNEAQ. The length of the CDR3 is 13 residues. The CDR3 loop reads CASSYRGHDFVTF. Here the CDR3 DNA reads TGTGCCAGCAGCTATCGTGGACATGACTTCGTCACCTTC.

The rearrangement links TRBV6-1 to TRBJ1-5, with 7 bases that match TRBD1. The J segment lost 1 base and the V segment lost 6 bases, leaving 6 bases of the junction unmatched. This CDR3 is built from 15 residues. Germline-derived CDR1 and CDR2 are MNHNS and SASEGT. The CDR3 sequence is CASRRGQSSNQPQHF. CDR3 DNA: TGTGCCAGCAGGAGGGGACAGAGCAGCAATCAGCCCCAGCATTTT.

This chain joins TRBV7-8 and TRBJ2-7; 9 bases align to TRBD2. The CDR3 contains 18 residues. Trimming took 4 bases from V and 4 from J; bases not matched to a gene: 17. CDR1 and CDR2 from the germline V gene are SGHVS and FQNEAQ. CDR3 sequence reads: CASSSLSVAGGPGYEQYF. The CDR3 DNA follows: TGTGCCAGCAGCTCCCTTTCGGTGGCGGGAGGGCCGGGATACGAGCAGTACTTC.

This clone was observed a few times. The rearrangement joins TRBV7-9 to TRBJ2-3; D remains ambiguous. This CDR3 region has 14 residues. V was shortened by 5 bases and J by 2 bases, with 11 bases between the two germline ends. Germline loops: CDR1 SEHNR, CDR2 FQNEAQ (reference sequence). Written as DNA, the CDR3 is TGTGCCAGCAGCGCTAGTGGATCCACAGATACGCAGTATTTT. Its translation is CASSASGSTDTQYF. Based on the CDR3 plus reference TRBV7-9 and TRBJ2-3, the full variable domain is DTGVSQNPRHKITKRGQNVTFRCDPISEHNRLYWYRQTLGQGPEFLTYFQNEAQLEKSRLLSDRFSAERPKGSFSTLEIQRTEQGDSAMYLCASSASGSTDTQYFGPGTRLTVL.

The chain combines TRBV28 with TRBJ1-1; maybe TRBD1 (6 bases). The CDR3 is 16 residues long. The germline CDR1 and CDR2 sequences are MDHEN and SYDVKM. The ends were cut back, 6 bases at V and 0 bases at J, with 17 bases in the middle. This chain's CDR3 is CASRPGQGIMNTEAFF. The CDR3 coding sequence is TGTGCCAGCAGACCAGGGCAGGGGATCATGAACACTGAAGCTTTCTTT. Together with reference TRBV28 and TRBJ1-1, the CDR3 gives the full variable domain: DVKVTQSSRYLVKRTGEKVFLECVQDMDHENMFWYRQDPGLGLRLIYFSYDVKMKEKGDIPEGYSVSREKKERFSLILESASTNQTSMYLCASRPGQGIMNTEAFFGQGTRLTVV.

V is TRBV30 and J is TRBJ2-1, with 9 bases lining up with TRBD2. Germline lookup yields CDR1 GTSNPN and CDR2 SVGIG (reference sequence). The length of the CDR3 is 13 residues. V lost 0 bases, J lost 15 bases, and 9 bases stayed unmatched. The CDR3 DNA follows: TGTGCCTGGAGTGTAGGGCTAGCGGGACGGTCGTTCTTC. Its translation is CAWSVGLAGRSFF.

The V call is TRBV10-3, the J call TRBJ1-1, with TRBD1 identical over 7 bases. The CDR3 loop spans 14 amino acids. Germline loops: CDR1 ENHRY, CDR2 SYGVKD. J lost 2 bases, V lost 4 bases, and 4 bases had no gene match. As DNA, the CDR3 is TGTGCCATCAGTGCCCGGGACAGCAACACTGAAGCTTTCTTT. Translation: CAISARDSNTEAFF.

The chain recombines TRBV4-1 with TRBJ2-3; 9 bases fit TRBD1. V lost 6 bases and J lost 2; bases outside the gene matches: 6. Germline loops: CDR1 MGHRA, CDR2 YSYEKL. This CDR3 is 15 amino acids long. The CDR3: CASRHDRGVTDTQYF. CDR3 nucleotides: TGCGCCAGCAGGCATGACAGGGGGGTCACAGATACGCAGTATTTT.

The V and J genes are TRBV9 and TRBJ2-1; D call uncertain. Germline values: CDR1 SGDLS, CDR2 YYNGEE. The CDR3 runs 15 residues. Trimming removed 1 base from V and 3 bases from J, with 11 bases in between. CDR3 bases: TGTGCCAGCAGCGTATCCGCGTCAATCTACAATGAGCAGTTCTTC. This encodes CASSVSASIYNEQFF. The full variable domain, in which reference TRBV9 and TRBJ2-1 provide the parts outside the CDR3, is DSGVTQTPKHLITATGQRVTLRCSPRSGDLSVYWYQQSLDQGLQFLIQYYNGEERAKGNILERFSAQQFPDLHSELNLSSLELGDSALYFCASSVSASIYNEQFFGPGTRLTVL.

Of note for this clone: An end of the junction does not agree with germline; a read error may underlie this. The gene calls are TRBV7-2 and TRBJ1-2; D not certain. Germline lookup yields CDR1 SGHTA and CDR2 FQGNSA. The CDR3 consists of 13 residues. CDR3 residues: CASSLGHGWVFAF. The CDR3 nucleotides read TGTGCCAGCAGCTTAGGACACGGCTGGGTCTTCGCCTTC.

The gene calls are TRBV4-1 and TRBJ2-7; 11 positions agree with TRBD2. Germline CDR1 reads MGHRA; CDR2 reads YSYEKL. This CDR3 spans 16 amino acids. J lost 1 base, V lost 3 bases, and 5 bases had no gene match. The CDR3 is CASSHSGTSGSYEQYF. The CDR3 nucleotides are TGCGCCAGCAGCCATTCCGGGACTAGCGGTTCCTACGAGCAGTACTTC.

This rearrangement joins TRBV6-4 to TRBJ2-1, with D tentatively TRBD2 (6 bases). V was clipped by 0 bases and J by 7 bases, with 10 bases between them. CDR1 is MRHNA, CDR2 SNTAGT, per germline. This CDR3 contains 14 residues. CDR3 in DNA: TGTGCCAGCAGTGACTCGGGGGGTGGGAATGAGCAGTTCTTC. Translating it yields CASSDSGGGNEQFF.